These T cell receptor beta chains were read from a single sample in a study of T cells in Graves' hyperthyroidism and ophthalmopathy. TCRdb re-derived calls from the multiplex PCR reads in MiXCR, one entry per CDR3 protein. The sample holds hundreds of thousands of distinct CDR3 sequences, roughly 16% seen once. Sequenced sample: blood. These receptors were obtained from a woman aged 25 to 39 with Graves' hyperthyroidism. CDR3s include the opening cysteine and the closing phenylalanine or tryptophan.

TRBV29-1 | CSVEGGTSGRAEQFF
TRBV6-1 | CASRGPWEQFF
TRBV7-9 | CASSPRDGRGNTGELFF
TRBV2 | CASSAGSSSYEQYF
TRBV7-6 | CASSPTLGGPYNEQFF
TRBV12-3/TRBV12-4 | CASSFSSEKLFF
TRBV18 | CASSITAAERAQGTQYF
TRBV20-1 | CSASRDKSYEQYF
TRBV28 | CASSNDYTDTQYF
TRBV7-2 | CASSPLWAGNSPLHF
TRBV4-1 | CASSQLGLAAGELFF
TRBV5-1 | CASSFRGVINEAFF
TRBV11-2 | CASSLAGVPFWADTQYF
TRBV7-9 | CASSGRIRATNEKLFF
TRBV27 | CASSFMGEMGPDNEQFF
TRBV6-6 | CASSYGLQAYEQYF
TRBV20-1 | CSAPRAGSNNEQFF
TRBV30 | CAWSSDRVNTEAFF
TRBV5-1 | CASTLNGQSQAFF
TRBV7-9 | CVEETTRDQYF
TRBV11-2 | CASSLRLSSGTLAKNIQYF
TRBV20-1 | CSARDFGPPNYGYTF
TRBV6-4 | CASSYSRGGSSAILAKNIQYF
TRBV5-1 | CASSLVTSGPGDEQFF
TRBV7-2 | CASSPNRLGTEAFF
TRBV3-1 | CASSQDLASGTYNEQFF
TRBV10-3 | CAIRQGSDYEQYF
TRBV2 | CASSEGVSVNEQFF
TRBV11-3 | CASSNEGPPYEQYF
TRBV11-2 | CASSLKVPNTGELFF
TRBV19 | CASSISLESYEQYF
TRBV2 | CATREGQGEYNEQFF
TRBV20-1 | CSARVGTGVGYTF
TRBV3-1 | CASRQGTTNEKLFF
TRBV20-1 | CSVERTFEAFF
TRBV7-8 | CASSWDRGLGQPQHF
TRBV20-1 | CSATPPGSIQETQYF
TRBV3-1 | CASSQDLGTSGMNEQFF
TRBV3-1 | CASSQERQGGSEQYF
TRBV12-3/TRBV12-4 | CASSPWGGYGYTF
TRBV6-1 | CASSEYQGWGNTEAFF
TRBV28 | CASMQWTGGEKLFF
TRBV12-3/TRBV12-4 | CASKRAAGVGEQYF
TRBV20-1 | CSASPGHGNTEAFF
TRBV30 | CASGGNSPLHF
TRBV30 | CAWSDGGQETQYF